This T cell receptor (beta chain) emerged from a study of cytotoxic CD8 clonotypes in ibrutinib-treated CLL. Repertoires were generated with immunoSEQ multiplex PCR, while TCRdb's copy carries only in-frame clones and drops some. The sample contains about 58,000 clones, roughly 70% of which appear only once. The CDR3 length is 16 residues. CDR1 is MNHEY, CDR2 SMNVEV, per germline (reference sequence). V gave up 2 bases and J gave up 5 bases, with 15 bases separating them. Whole-study findings and limits: Higher clonality was seen at ibrutinib response and a return toward baseline at progression. There were differences in sampling times between sustained-remission and progressing patients. Shared public clonotypes were rare, and on treatment they either got smaller or stayed the same.

As to this clone: What it binds is unknown.

The material was PBMCs, obtained after 12 months of ibrutinib treatment. The TCR was taken from a human donor with chronic lymphocytic leukemia. The chain employs TRBV27 and TRBJ1-4, with no clear D. CDR3 coding DNA: TGTGCCAGCAGTTTAGCTTGGCTACCTAGGAATGAAAAACTGTTTTTT. Its translation: CASSLAWLPRNEKLFF.